A single sample gave rise to the 27 T cell receptor beta chains below, sequenced in a study of blood T cell repertoires in COVID-19. Clones were read by immunoSEQ multiplex PCR, and TCRdb kept only the in-frame ones, dropping some. This repertoire shows around 140,000 clones, more than 75% found once; its top ten account for roughly 2.2%. The sequenced material came from peripheral blood. These receptors originate from a man between 65 and 85 years old with active COVID-19.

This clone has just one count. The same CDR3 also results from other DNA sequences found in this sample. Here the CDR3 reads CASSLGRGAYGYTF. As DNA, the CDR3 is TGTGCCAGCAGTTTAGGGAGGGGCGCCTATGGCTACACCTTC. V and J are TRBV28 and TRBJ1-2, with D possibly being TRBD1 (5 bases). CDR3 length equals 14 residues. Trimming stripped 2 bases from V and 4 bases from J, with 11 bases between. CDR1 is MDHEN and CDR2 is SYDVKM in the germline V gene.

The rearrangement joins TRBV15 to TRBJ2-7; 7 bases align to TRBD1. J lost 2 bases, V lost 1 base, and 5 bases had no gene match. CDR1 and CDR2 from the germline V gene are LNHNV and YYDKDF (reference sequence). The CDR3 length is 15 residues. Here the CDR3 DNA reads TGTGCCACCAGCAGAGGGGCAGGGGGAGCCTACGAGCAGTACTTC. Translated: CATSRGAGGAYEQYF.

The CDR3, as DNA: TGCGCCAGCAGCTTCGGACTAGCGGGAGTGGAGGTTGAGCAGTTCTTC. Residues: CASSFGLAGVEVEQFF. This chain links TRBV5-1 with TRBJ2-1; 13 bases line up with TRBD2. This CDR3 is built from 16 residues. CDR1 is SGHRS, CDR2 YFSETQ, per germline. Unmatched junction bases numbered 8, after V lost 2 bases and J lost 9 bases.

The V gene is TRBV2, the J gene TRBJ1-2; 11 bases are a match to TRBD1. Germline V CDR1 and CDR2: SNHLY, FYNNEI. The length of the CDR3 is 14 residues. J gave up 8 bases and V 6 bases, and 8 bases lay outside the gene matches. CDR3: CASSVDRGHEGYTF. CDR3 bases: TGTGCCAGCAGCGTGGACAGGGGGCATGAGGGCTACACCTTC.

This chain links TRBV9 with TRBJ1-1, with D maybe TRBD1 (6 bases). The V gene lost 0 bases and the J gene lost 4 bases, with 10 bases spanning the gap. CDR1 SGDLS and CDR2 YYNGEE come from the germline V gene. The CDR3 loop spans 14 amino acids. The CDR3 is CASSVGRGRTEAFF. The CDR3 DNA reads as TGTGCCAGCAGCGTAGGGCGGGGGCGCACTGAAGCTTTCTTT.

The CDR3 DNA reads as TGTGCCAGCAGGGCGGGGGCCGGTAATTCACCCCTCCACTTT. Translation gives CASRAGAGNSPLHF. This rearrangement joins TRBV27 to TRBJ1-6, with TRBD1 as a possible D gene (6 bases). The V gene lost 6 bases and the J gene lost 6 bases, with 12 bases spanning the gap. The CDR3 sequence is 14 residues long. Germline CDR1 is MNHEY and CDR2 is SMNVEV (reference sequence).

This clone was detected once. The J gene is TRBJ2-7, the V gene TRBV4-3; a possible D gene is TRBD2 (5 bases). The germline V gene has CDR1 LGHNA and CDR2 YSLEER. This CDR3 is built from 14 residues. The ends were cut back, 3 bases at V and 3 bases at J, with 12 bases in the middle. The CDR3 loop reads CASSQAVGDYEQYF. The CDR3 DNA sequence: TGCGCCAGCAGCCAGGCGGTCGGGGACTACGAGCAGTACTTC.

The chain uses TRBV7-9 and TRBJ1-1, with 7 bases identical to TRBD1. With 5 bases clipped from V and 5 bases from J, the junction kept 11 bases outside the gene matches. Germline CDR1 SEHNR, CDR2 FQNEAQ (reference sequence). CDR3 size: 15 residues. CDR3 coding DNA: TGTGCCAGCAGCCCGTGGACAGGAGAGAGGACTGAAGCTTTCTTT. Its translation: CASSPWTGERTEAFF.

This chain's CDR3 is CASSLGGSSGNTIYF. DNA for the CDR3: TGTGCCAGCAGCTTAGGCGGAAGCTCTGGAAACACCATATATTTT. This chain links TRBV7-8 with TRBJ1-3; D gene unclear. From germline, CDR1 is SGHVS and CDR2 FQNEAQ. The ends were cut back, 1 base at V and 0 bases at J, with 7 bases in the middle. This CDR3 has 15 amino acids.

The chain is built from TRBV5-4 and TRBJ2-3; D call uncertain. The CDR3 is made up of 11 amino acids. V was trimmed by 5 bases and J by 4 bases, leaving 5 bases between them. Germline V gives CDR1 SGHNT, CDR2 YYREEE (reference sequence). The CDR3 loop reads CASSQSDTQYF. CDR3 coding DNA: TGTGCCAGCAGTCAATCAGATACGCAGTATTTT.

The chain employs TRBV7-3 and TRBJ2-1; tentative D call: TRBD2 (5 bases). Trimming stripped 2 bases from V and 7 bases from J, with 12 bases between. Germline-derived CDR1 and CDR2 are SGHTA and FQGTGA. This CDR3 is built from 14 residues. CDR3 sequence: CASSLGLGGNEQFF. CDR3 sequence (DNA): TGTGCCAGCAGCTTAGGGCTAGGCGGGAATGAGCAGTTCTTC.

V gene TRBV5-1 combines with J gene TRBJ2-3; 9 positions match TRBD1. Germline assignment: CDR1 SGHRS and CDR2 YFSETQ. V shed 4 bases, J shed 8 bases, and the junction held 8 bases outside the gene matches. The CDR3 is made up of 14 amino acids. The CDR3 region has the DNA TGCGCCAGCAGCGCCGACAGGGGGGGAGGTACGCAGTATTTT. Residues: CASSADRGGGTQYF.

The chain carries TRBV4-2 and TRBJ2-1; 13 bases fit TRBD2. Unmatched junction bases numbered 12, after V lost 5 bases and J lost 5 bases. The CDR3 has 18 residues. Per the germline V gene, CDR1 is LGHNA and CDR2 is YNFKEQ. CDR3 residues: CASSELGKGLAGHNEQFF. CDR3 bases: TGTGCCAGCAGCGAACTCGGAAAGGGACTAGCGGGACACAATGAGCAGTTCTTC.

CDR3 bases: TGTGCCAGCAGCTTAGGAGCAGGCTCACCCCTCCACTTT. Translating gives CASSLGAGSPLHF. V and J are TRBV7-2 and TRBJ1-6; the D is unclear. The CDR3 extends over 13 amino acids. Deletions cut 1 base from V and 10 bases from J, with 8 bases between. Germline V CDR1 and CDR2: SGHTA, FQGNSA.

This chain connects TRBV29-1 to TRBJ2-1, with D maybe TRBD2 (6 bases). This CDR3 has 15 residues. V was trimmed by 1 base and J by 0 bases, leaving 10 bases between them. CDR1 and CDR2 (germline): SQVTM, ANQGSEA. CDR3 nucleotide sequence: TGCAGCGTTGAAGTATGGGACTCCTCCTACAATGAGCAGTTCTTC. Residues: CSVEVWDSSYNEQFF.

The chain's CDR3 is CASSVDLGDEQYF. The CDR3 bases are TGCGCCAGCAGCGTAGATCTCGGGGACGAGCAGTACTTC. V usage is TRBV5-1 and J usage is TRBJ2-7; D may be TRBD2 (5 bases). The germline CDR1 and CDR2 sequences are SGHRS and YFSETQ. The length of the CDR3 is 13 residues. The V end lost 4 bases, the J end lost 5 bases, and 13 bases lay between the germline ends.

The chain links TRBV3-1 (or the pseudogene TRBV3-2) to TRBJ1-4; possibly TRBD1 for D (5 bases). Per the germline V gene, CDR1 is LGHDT and CDR2 is YNNKEL (reference sequence). This CDR3 comprises 15 residues. The ends were cut back, 1 base at V and 8 bases at J, with 14 bases in the middle. The CDR3 DNA reads TGTGCCAGCAGCCAAGGGAATCCAGGGAAAGAAAAACTGTTTTTT. Amino acid sequence: CASSQGNPGKEKLFF.

The genes are TRBV5-8 and TRBJ2-3, with D perhaps matching TRBD2 (6 bases). V dropped 5 bases and J dropped 1 base, with 11 bases sitting between them. The CDR3 runs 14 residues. Germline CDR1 is SGHTS and CDR2 is YDEGEE. This CDR3 is CASRTSRGTDTQYF. For the CDR3, the DNA is TGTGCCAGCAGGACTAGTCGGGGCACAGATACGCAGTATTTT.

There are a few counts of this clone. The CDR3 sequence is CASSIARTGDKVYEQYF. Written as DNA, the CDR3 is TGTGCCAGTAGTATAGCGAGGACAGGGGATAAGGTCTACGAGCAGTACTTC. The chain uses TRBV19 and TRBJ2-7; the match to TRBD1 covers 9 bases. V dropped 1 base and J dropped 3; count of bases not matched to a gene: 10. Germline CDR1 LNHDA, CDR2 SQIVND (reference sequence). The CDR3 totals 17 residues.

This clone appeared once. This chain uses TRBV28 with TRBJ2-2; TRBD2 agrees at 11 bases. CDR3 length: 16 amino acids. The junction had 7 bases not matched to a gene; V was cut back by 6 bases and J by 4 bases. Germline assignment: CDR1 MDHEN and CDR2 SYDVKM. The CDR3 DNA reads TGTGCCAGCAGCGCCGCTAGCGGGAGGCGCACCGGGGAGCTGTTTTTT. Translated: CASSAASGRRTGELFF.

The V and J genes are TRBV5-1 and TRBJ1-2, with 7 bases aligning to TRBD1. The CDR3 is 16 amino acids. J lost 0 bases, V lost 4 bases, and 9 bases had no gene match. Germline V gene data show CDR1 as SGHRS and CDR2 as YFSETQ. CDR3 protein: CASSPRDSSSNYGYTF. The CDR3 region has the DNA TGCGCCAGCAGCCCGAGGGACAGCTCGTCTAACTATGGCTACACCTTC.

This clone was seen just once. The chain recombines TRBV19 with TRBJ1-2; D is undetermined. Trimming took off 9 bases at V and 8 bases at J, with 19 bases between the two ends. CDR1 LNHDA and CDR2 SQIVND come from the germline V gene (reference sequence). This CDR3 region has 13 residues. In DNA form, the CDR3 reads TGTGCCAGCCAACGGGAGCCATTTGTGGGCTACACCTTC. As protein: CASQREPFVGYTF.

The CDR3 sequence is CASSLERVGNTIYF. The CDR3 DNA sequence: TGTGCCAGCAGCTTGGAGAGGGTCGGAAACACCATATATTTT. The chain couples TRBV5-6 to TRBJ1-3; D call uncertain. Germline V gene sequence: CDR1 SGHDT, CDR2 YYEEEE. Trimming pared 0 bases from V and 4 bases from J, leaving 8 bases between. The CDR3 runs to 14 residues.

Comment on this clone: A junction boundary mismatches the germline segment, possibly from a read error. The V and J genes are TRBV5-1 and TRBJ2-1; 7 positions match TRBD1. This CDR3 region has 13 residues. Germline values: CDR1 SGHRS, CDR2 YFSETQ. CDR3 sequence (DNA): TGCGCCAGCAGCCCCACAGGGGCCCTCATGTCAGTCTTC. Its protein product is CASSPTGALMSVF.

CDR3 protein: CASSPQASGNTIYF. DNA for the CDR3: TGTGCCAGCAGCCCACAGGCGTCTGGAAACACCATATATTTT. This chain connects TRBV11-2 to TRBJ1-3; D might be TRBD1 (5 bases). This CDR3 is built from 14 residues. CDR1 is SGHAT and CDR2 is FQNNGV in the germline V gene. V shed 5 bases and J shed 1 base, with 9 bases lying between them.

The rearrangement uses TRBV5-1 and TRBJ2-1, with 7 nucleotides matching TRBD1. Germline V gene data show CDR1 as SGHRS and CDR2 as YFSETQ. This CDR3 is built from 15 residues. The V segment lost 2 bases and the J segment 1 base; nucleotides outside the gene matches: 3. The CDR3 is CASSLQGPSYNEQFF. The CDR3, as DNA: TGCGCCAGCAGCTTACAGGGGCCATCCTACAATGAGCAGTTCTTC.

This chain joins TRBV5-8 and TRBJ2-5; 7 bases match TRBD2. The trim removed 5 bases at V and 5 bases at J, leaving 9 bases unmatched. Germline V gene sequence: CDR1 SGHTS, CDR2 YDEGEE. The CDR3 extends over 14 amino acids. CDR3 residues: CASRSGRGVETQYF. As DNA, the CDR3 is TGTGCCAGCAGGTCGGGACGGGGGGTGGAGACCCAGTACTTC.